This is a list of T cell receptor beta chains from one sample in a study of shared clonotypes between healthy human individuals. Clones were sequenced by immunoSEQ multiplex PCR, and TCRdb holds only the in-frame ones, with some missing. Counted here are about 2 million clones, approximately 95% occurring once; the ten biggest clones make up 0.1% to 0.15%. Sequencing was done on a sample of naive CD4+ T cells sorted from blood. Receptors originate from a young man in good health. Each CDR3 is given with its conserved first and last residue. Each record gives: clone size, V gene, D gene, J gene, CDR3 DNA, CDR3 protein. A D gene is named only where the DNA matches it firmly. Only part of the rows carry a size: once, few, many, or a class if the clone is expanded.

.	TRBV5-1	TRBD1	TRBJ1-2	TGCGCCAGCAGCCGACAGGGAAGTGACTATGGCTACACCTTC	CASSRQGSDYGYTF
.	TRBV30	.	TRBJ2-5	TGTGCCTGGAGTGTGAAGGGTCGGGAGACCCAGTACTTC	CAWSVKGRETQYF
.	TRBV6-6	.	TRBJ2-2	TGTGCCAGCAGTCCAGGACTTAACACCGGGGAGCTGTTTTTT	CASSPGLNTGELFF
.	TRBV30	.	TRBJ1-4	TGTGCCTGGAGTGTAATTGGGACCGCAACGGGGAAACTGTTTTTT	CAWSVIGTATGKLFF
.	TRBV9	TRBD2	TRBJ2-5	TGTGCCAGCAGCACGGCACTAGCGGGAGGGATACAAGAGACCCAGTACTTC	CASSTALAGGIQETQYF
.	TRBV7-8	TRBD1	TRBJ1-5	TGTGCCAGCAGCTCACAGACAGGGGCAAAACCTCAGCCCCAGCATTTT	CASSSQTGAKPQPQHF
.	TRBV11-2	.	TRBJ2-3	TGTGCCAGCAGCTTAGCCGGGGGACTTAGCACAGATACGCAGTATTTT	CASSLAGGLSTDTQYF
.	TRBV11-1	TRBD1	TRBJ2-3	TGTGCCAGCAGCTTATTTGGGACAGGGAGTAGTTTAGAAGATACGCAGTATTTT	CASSLFGTGSSLEDTQYF
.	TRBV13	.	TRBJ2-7	TGTGCCAGCAGCTTAAACAGGCTTGCCTCCTACGAGCAGTACTTC	CASSLNRLASYEQYF
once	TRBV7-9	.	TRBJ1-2	TGTGCCAGCAGCTCGGACGCCCCTAACTATGGCTACACCTTC	CASSSDAPNYGYTF
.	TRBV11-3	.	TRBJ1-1	TGTGCCAGCAGCCGCGGAAGGGAATGGACTGAAGCTTTCTTT	CASSRGREWTEAFF
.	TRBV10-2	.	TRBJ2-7	TGCGCCAGCAGTGTCATAGGTCCCAGGGACGAGCAGTACTTC	CASSVIGPRDEQYF
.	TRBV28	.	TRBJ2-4	TGTGCCAGCAGTGTTCTGGACAGAGCCAAAAACATTCAGTACTTC	CASSVLDRAKNIQYF
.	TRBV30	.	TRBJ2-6	TGTGCCTGGAATCCCGCTGTTCTCTCTGGGGCCAACGTCCTGACTTTC	CAWNPAVLSGANVLTF
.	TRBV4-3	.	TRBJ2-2	TGCGCCAGCAGCCAATACCCCTTCACCGGGGAGCTGTTTTTT	CASSQYPFTGELFF
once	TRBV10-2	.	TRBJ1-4	TGCGCCAGCAGTGAGTCGGGAGTCAGGGAAAAACTGTTTTTT	CASSESGVREKLFF
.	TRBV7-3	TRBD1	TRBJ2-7	TGTGCCAGCAGCTTAACGACAGGGGTAGAGGAGCAGTACTTC	CASSLTTGVEEQYF
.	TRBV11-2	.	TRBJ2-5	TGTGCCAGCAGCTTACCAGGGTGGATGACCCAGTACTTC	CASSLPGWMTQYF
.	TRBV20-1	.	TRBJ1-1	TGCAGTGCCAGGATAGAAACTGAAGCTTTCTTT	CSARIETEAFF
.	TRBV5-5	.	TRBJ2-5	TGTGCCAGCAGCTCGGCGGGGTTGCAAGAGACCCAGTACTTC	CASSSAGLQETQYF
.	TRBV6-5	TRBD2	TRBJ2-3	TGTGCCAGCAGACCACTTGGGGAGGGAACAGATACGCAGTATTTT	CASRPLGEGTDTQYF
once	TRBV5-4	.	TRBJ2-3	TGTGCCAGCAGCTTGTTGGCGGAATCAGATACGCAGTATTTT	CASSLLAESDTQYF
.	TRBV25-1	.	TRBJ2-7	TGTGCCAGCTCCACCGGGCCCAAGAGGGAGCAGTACTTC	CASSTGPKREQYF
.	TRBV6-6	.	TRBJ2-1	TGTGCCAGCAAGTCAGGGTCCAATGAGCAGTTCTTC	CASKSGSNEQFF
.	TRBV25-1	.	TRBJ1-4	TGTGCCAGCGGGGGGACGACTAATGAAAAACTGTTTTTT	CASGGTTNEKLFF
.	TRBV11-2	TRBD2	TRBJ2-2	TGTGCCAGCAGCCAGGGACTAGCGGGGGCGAACACCGGGGAGCTGTTTTTT	CASSQGLAGANTGELFF
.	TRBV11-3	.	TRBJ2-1	TGTGCCAGCAGCTTTTCGGACCCACAGGAGGGTGAGCAGTTCTTC	CASSFSDPQEGEQFF
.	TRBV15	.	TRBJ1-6	TGTGCCACCAGCAGAGTGGGGGGAGGGAATTCACCCCTCCACTTT	CATSRVGGGNSPLHF
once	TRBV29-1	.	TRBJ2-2	TGCAGCGCCTCAGGGGCGTCGAACACCGGGGAGCTGTTTTTT	CSASGASNTGELFF
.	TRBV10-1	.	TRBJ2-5	TGCGCCAGCGGCCCCGGCGGTCGGGGTGATGAGACCCAGTACTTC	CASGPGGRGDETQYF
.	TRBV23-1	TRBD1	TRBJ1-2	TGCGCCAGCAGTCACCGGCACAGGGGAGGCCATTACTCGTGCCAGGAGTATGGCTACACCTTC	CASSHRHRGGHYSCQEYGYTF
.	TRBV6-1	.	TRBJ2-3	TGTGCCAGCAGTGAAGGGTTCGTCAGGGGTGCAGATACGCAGTATTTT	CASSEGFVRGADTQYF
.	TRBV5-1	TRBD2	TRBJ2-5	TGCGCCAGCAGCTCGGGAGGGCCTGGAGAGACCCAGTACTTC	CASSSGGPGETQYF
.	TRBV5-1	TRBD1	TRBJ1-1	TGCGCCAGCAGCTCCACACAGGGGATGGCTGAAGCTTTCTTT	CASSSTQGMAEAFF
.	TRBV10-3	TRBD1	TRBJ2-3	TGTGCCATCAGTGATCGACAGGGGGCCGGAGCCCGTAGCACAGATACGCAGTATTTT	CAISDRQGAGARSTDTQYF
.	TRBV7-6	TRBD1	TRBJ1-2	TGTGCCAGCAGCCCCGGGACAGACTATGGCTACACCTTC	CASSPGTDYGYTF
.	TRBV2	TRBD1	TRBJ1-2	TGTGCCAGCAGGCCAGGGGGCGATTATGGCTACACCTTC	CASRPGGDYGYTF
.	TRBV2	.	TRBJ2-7	TGTGCCGGCGGAGAGGCTCACGGAGTCTACGAGCAGTACTTC	CAGGEAHGVYEQYF
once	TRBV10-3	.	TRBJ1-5	TGTGCCATCAGTGAGGACGCCAATCAGCCCCAGCATTTT	CAISEDANQPQHF
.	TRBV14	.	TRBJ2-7	TGTGCCAGCAGCCAAAGGGGCGGGGTAACCTACGAGCAGTACTTC	CASSQRGGVTYEQYF
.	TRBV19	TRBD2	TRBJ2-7	TGTGCCAGTAGTATATCTAGCGGGAGCTCCTACGAGCAGTACTTC	CASSISSGSSYEQYF
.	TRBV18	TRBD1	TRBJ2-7	TGTGCCAGCTCACCCTTAACCGGGACAGGTGGAATGCAGCAGTACTTC	CASSPLTGTGGMQQYF
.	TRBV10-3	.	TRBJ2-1	TGTGCCATCAGGGACAGGGAGGGGGATGAGCAGTTCTTC	CAIRDREGDEQFF
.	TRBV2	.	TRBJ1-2	TGTGCCAACAGTGCTGAATTCGCGGACGCCTATGGCTACACCTTC	CANSAEFADAYGYTF
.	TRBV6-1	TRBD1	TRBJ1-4	TGTGCCAGCAGTGGTCAACAGGGGGCTATACAGGAAAAACTGTTTTTT	CASSGQQGAIQEKLFF
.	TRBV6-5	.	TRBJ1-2	TGTGCCAGCAGTTACCACACAGCGGGGGTAATCTATGGCTACACCTTC	CASSYHTAGVIYGYTF